This T cell receptor beta chain was recovered during a study of blood T cell repertoires in COVID-19. Measured with immunoSEQ multiplex PCR; TCRdb has only the in-frame clones, and not every one. This sample has 300,000 to 400,000 clones; roughly 90% occur once, and the top ten carry 2.6%. Trimming took off 3 bases at V and 4 bases at J, with 12 bases between the two ends. From germline, CDR1 is SGHDT and CDR2 YYEEEE. This CDR3 has 14 residues. The study counted Cohort 3 donors as recovered given two negative PCRs, clearance, or symptom resolution. The sequence was collected from a man aged 55 to 70 who had recovered from COVID-19. The chain recombines TRBV5-6 with TRBJ2-3; tentative D call: TRBD1 (5 bases). Sample: PBMCs or T cells enriched from blood (not recorded which). As DNA, the CDR3 is TGTGCCAGCAGCTGGCTAGGGGCTCCAGATACGCAGTATTTT. It yields the protein CASSWLGAPDTQYF.